The clone carrying this T cell receptor (beta chain) was detected ten times or more. Its antigen is still unknown. The CDR3 is 15 residues long. Between the trimmed V and J ends, which lost 0 bases and 2 bases, there was a span of 14 bases. In germline, CDR1 is DFQATT, CDR2 SNEGSKA (reference sequence). The sample belongs to a study of T cells in Graves' hyperthyroidism and ophthalmopathy. About the research overall: Before any treatment, at initial diagnosis, peripheral blood was collected.

Amplified TCR beta CDR3 regions came from RNA transcripts. Initially, a first-round RT-PCR of the TCR CDR3 employed the HTBI primer set. TCRdb reprocessed the multiplex PCR reads via MiXCR and lists one record per CDR3 protein. The repertoire holds 500,000 to 750,000 distinct CDR3 sequences, with roughly 14% as singletons. Points from the study as a whole: Ophthalmopathy, which appeared later, was predicted by the model a median 6.5 months before onset. The blood repertoire included most of the expanded thyroid clonotypes above 0.001.

The V gene is TRBV20-1, the J gene TRBJ2-7; possible D gene TRBD1, 6 bases. The sample was blood. The receptor was derived from a woman aged 25 to 45 with Graves' hyperthyroidism. CDR3 DNA sequence: TGCAGTGCTAGAGATCGGGGACAACCTACCTACGAGCAGTACTTC. Translated: CSARDRGQPTYEQYF.